This entry lists 24 T cell receptor beta chains sequenced from one sample in a study of identical twins. From the 5' RACE reads, TCRdb called clonotypes with MiXCR, one entry per CDR3 protein. Of fewer than 250,000 distinct CDR3 sequences in the sample, approximately 7% are singletons; the top ten hold 3.5% to 4%. The sample also formed part of further work on yellow fever vaccine responses in identical twins.

The sample consisted of memory (CD45RO+) T cells sorted from blood. All receptors come from a woman aged 18-29 years in good health.

V gene TRBV9 combines with J gene TRBJ2-3; D call uncertain. The germline V gene encodes CDR1 SGDLS and CDR2 YYNGEE. This CDR3 has 14 residues. V gave up 0 bases and J gave up 2 bases, with 7 bases separating them. In nucleotides, the CDR3 is TGTGCCAGCAGCGTAGGTGGCACCACAGATACGCAGTATTTT. Residues: CASSVGGTTDTQYF.

This clonotype was picked up a small number of times. The genes are TRBV7-6 and TRBJ2-3; unclear D gene. In germline, CDR1 is SGHVS, CDR2 FNYEAQ. The CDR3 is 13 residues long. V was trimmed by 4 bases and J by 5 bases, leaving 10 bases between them. CDR3 bases: TGTGCCAGCAGCTCTCAGGACCGAGATACGCAGTATTTT. This gives the protein CASSSQDRDTQYF.

This clonotype showed up many times. V gene TRBV15 combines with J gene TRBJ2-1; 10 bases line up with TRBD2. With V trimmed by 7 bases and J by 6 bases, 3 bases remained unmatched. Germline V lookup: CDR1 LNHNV, CDR2 YYDKDF (reference sequence). The CDR3 sequence is 13 residues long. The CDR3 DNA is TGTGCCACCAAGCTAGCGGGAGCCAATGAGCAGTTCTTC. Its protein is CATKLAGANEQFF. Looking up the rest from reference TRBV15 and TRBJ2-1 gives the full variable domain: DAMVIQNPRYQVTQFGKPVTLSCSQTLNHNVMYWYQQKSSQAPKLLFHYYDKDFNNEADTPDNFQSRRPNTSFCFLDIRSPGLGDTAMYLCATKLAGANEQFFGPGTRLTVL.

This clonotype appeared a few times. The V call is TRBV6-1, the J call TRBJ1-1; unclear D gene. The V gene lost 7 bases and the J gene lost 6 bases, with 15 bases spanning the gap. The CDR3 has 13 amino acids. CDR1 is MNHNS, CDR2 SASEGT, per germline. The CDR3 DNA follows: TGTGCCAGCACTGTGGGCGGGGTCGCTGAAGCTTTCTTT. Its protein is CASTVGGVAEAFF.

Many counts were recorded for this clonotype. This chain joins TRBV20-1 and TRBJ1-2; a possible D gene is TRBD1 (5 bases). CDR1 is DFQATT and CDR2 is SNEGSKA in the germline V gene (reference sequence). Trimming took off 5 bases at V and 4 bases at J, with 11 bases between the two ends. The CDR3 loop spans 12 amino acids. CDR3 residues: CSAFDSIYGYTF. DNA of the CDR3: TGCAGTGCTTTTGACAGTATCTATGGCTACACCTTC.

This clonotype was found a few times. The chain recombines TRBV12-3 or TRBV12-4 with TRBJ2-1; 9 bases are shared with TRBD2. CDR3 size: 16 residues. The V segment lost 7 bases and the J segment 6 bases; nucleotides outside the gene matches: 13. CDR3 loop: CASTKYGTSIANEQFF. The CDR3 nucleotides are TGTGCCAGCACCAAATACGGGACTAGCATCGCCAATGAGCAGTTCTTC.

J is TRBJ1-2 and V is TRBV19; tentatively, D is TRBD1 (6 bases). This CDR3 comprises 14 residues. V lost 4 bases and J 4 bases, leaving 13 bases between the germline ends. The V gene's germline CDR1 is LNHDA and CDR2 SQIVND (reference sequence). CDR3 region: CASSTRGQTYGYTF. In nucleotides, the CDR3 is TGTGCCAGTAGTACCCGGGGACAAACCTATGGCTACACCTTC.

J is TRBJ2-4 and V is TRBV9; D tentatively fits TRBD1 or TRBD2 (5 bases each). V gave up 2 bases and J gave up 5 bases, with 17 bases separating them. From germline, CDR1 is SGDLS and CDR2 YYNGEE. The CDR3 has 16 residues. DNA for the CDR3: TGTGCCAGCAGCGTCCTACCAGCCGGGACCGAAAACATTCAGTACTTC. Translated, it gives CASSVLPAGTENIQYF.

V usage is TRBV7-9 and J usage is TRBJ1-1; D is uncertain. Germline CDR1 SEHNR, CDR2 FQNEAQ (reference sequence). The V end was cut by 7 bases, the J end by 1 base, with 13 bases between. The CDR3 length is 14 residues. CDR3 loop: CASNPDLQNTEAFF. Written as DNA, the CDR3 is TGTGCCAGCAACCCGGACTTACAGAACACTGAAGCTTTCTTT.

This chain joins TRBV5-1 and TRBJ2-1; 12 bases map to TRBD2. Germline CDR1 SGHRS, CDR2 YFSETQ. V dropped 7 bases and J dropped 5; count of bases not matched to a gene: 7. The CDR3 covers 15 residues. The CDR3 spells CASHPGLAGNNEQFF. Here the CDR3 DNA reads TGCGCCAGCCACCCCGGACTAGCGGGGAACAATGAGCAGTTCTTC.

The chain combines TRBV5-1 with TRBJ2-1; 11 nucleotides agree with TRBD2. The CDR3 length is 18 residues. V shed 1 base and J 0 bases; nucleotides not matched to a gene: 6. Germline assignment: CDR1 SGHRS and CDR2 YFSETQ. In DNA form, the CDR3 reads TGCGCCAGCAGCTTGCGGGTTAGCGGGGGGGCCTCCTACAATGAGCAGTTCTTC. It specifies CASSLRVSGGASYNEQFF. The full variable domain, its missing parts supplied by reference TRBV5-1 and TRBJ2-1, is KAGVTQTPRYLIKTRGQQVTLSCSPISGHRSVSWYQQTPGQGLQFLFEYFSETQRNKGNFPGRFSGRQFSNSRSEMNVSTLELGDSALYLCASSLRVSGGASYNEQFFGPGTRLTVL.

The chain recombines TRBV6-2 or TRBV6-3 with TRBJ2-3, with D possibly TRBD2 on 6 matching bases. V was pared by 6 bases and J by 6 bases, with 10 bases between. CDR1 and CDR2 from the germline V gene are MNHEY and SVGEGT. This CDR3 contains 12 residues. CDR3: CASRGSGDTQYF. The CDR3 nucleotides read TGTGCCAGCAGGGGGAGCGGGGATACGCAGTATTTT.

The chain couples TRBV6-5 to TRBJ2-1, with D possibly matching TRBD1 (5 bases). The CDR3 has 16 amino acids. V was pared by 2 bases and J by 0 bases, with 11 bases between. CDR1 is MNHEY, CDR2 SVGAGI, per germline. CDR3 sequence (DNA): TGTGCCAGCAGTTACCTTGCCAGGGCCTCCTACAATGAGCAGTTCTTC. Translation: CASSYLARASYNEQFF.

CDR3 amino acids: CASSVEPAGVYEQYF. CDR3 DNA sequence: TGTGCCAGCAGCGTAGAACCAGCGGGGGTCTACGAGCAGTACTTC. The chain employs TRBV9 and TRBJ2-7; TRBD2 matches 8 bases. This CDR3 is built from 15 residues. Germline V CDR1 and CDR2: SGDLS, YYNGEE. Trimming removed 0 bases from V and 3 bases from J; junction bases left unmatched: 5.

This clonotype was counted only a few times. The chain carries TRBV7-7 and TRBJ2-1, with 8 bases aligning to TRBD2. CDR1 and CDR2 from the germline V gene are SSHAT and FNYEAQ (reference sequence). CDR3 size: 17 residues. With 5 bases clipped from V and 2 bases from J, the junction kept 11 bases outside the gene matches. The CDR3 is CASSPYPIAGPYNEQFF. The DNA for the CDR3 is TGTGCCAGCAGCCCCTACCCAATAGCGGGGCCCTACAATGAGCAGTTCTTC.

In this sample, this clonotype turned up many times. This chain uses TRBV6-1 with TRBJ1-1; 7 bases are shared with TRBD1. The CDR3 runs 13 residues. V trimming: 7 bases; J trimming: 4 bases; junction bases outside the gene matches: 6. CDR1 and CDR2 from the germline V gene are MNHNS and SASEGT. The CDR3, as DNA: TGTGCCAGCACCCAGGGGGGGCTCACTGAAGCTTTCTTT. It is translated as CASTQGGLTEAFF.

This clonotype has a count of ten or more. The chain links TRBV6-1 to TRBJ2-5; weak D call: TRBD1 (7 bases). The CDR3 covers 15 residues. Germline V gene lookup returns CDR1 MNHNS and CDR2 SASEGT. The ends were cut back, 6 bases at V and 4 bases at J, with 18 bases in the middle. CDR3 amino acids: CASSRRQGGAETQYF. The DNA for the CDR3 is TGTGCCAGCAGCAGGAGACAGGGAGGCGCAGAGACCCAGTACTTC.

This clonotype has only a few counts. The chain is built from TRBV5-1 and TRBJ2-1; TRBD2 agrees at 7 bases. Germline lookup yields CDR1 SGHRS and CDR2 YFSETQ. CDR3 length: 15 amino acids. The ends lost 4 bases at V and 6 bases at J; junction bases unmatched: 10. The CDR3 protein is CASSGRGRQANEQFF. CDR3 coding DNA: TGCGCCAGCAGCGGGAGGGGCCGACAAGCCAATGAGCAGTTCTTC.

The chain couples TRBV5-1 to TRBJ1-5; D remains unclear. Germline assignment: CDR1 SGHRS and CDR2 YFSETQ. This CDR3 has 15 amino acids. V gave up 0 bases and J gave up 1 base, with 8 bases separating them. The CDR3 spells CASSLDFGSNQPQHF. For the CDR3, the DNA is TGCGCCAGCAGCTTGGATTTTGGCAGCAATCAGCCCCAGCATTTT. Full variable domain (outside the CDR3, taken from reference TRBV5-1 and TRBJ1-5): KAGVTQTPRYLIKTRGQQVTLSCSPISGHRSVSWYQQTPGQGLQFLFEYFSETQRNKGNFPGRFSGRQFSNSRSEMNVSTLELGDSALYLCASSLDFGSNQPQHFGDGTRLSIL.

This clonotype was counted only a few times. This sequence joins TRBV6-4 and TRBJ1-1, with 8 nucleotides matching TRBD1. The CDR3 has 13 amino acids. J was trimmed by 5 bases and V by 3 bases; bases with no gene match: 2. Germline V gene lookup returns CDR1 MRHNA and CDR2 SNTAGT. CDR3 sequence reads: CASSEDRGTEAFF. In nucleotides, the CDR3 is TGTGCCAGCAGTGAAGACAGGGGTACTGAAGCTTTCTTT.

This clonotype has just a few counts. The rearrangement links TRBV7-9 to TRBJ1-2, with 10 bases matching TRBD1. The CDR3 length is 15 residues. Germline V gene lookup returns CDR1 SEHNR and CDR2 FQNEAQ (reference sequence). The V and J ends lost 5 bases and 4 bases, in that order; junction bases with no gene match: 7. This CDR3 reads CASSNRDRGAYGYTF. For the CDR3, the DNA is TGTGCCAGCAGCAACCGGGACAGGGGAGCCTATGGCTACACCTTC.

The rearrangement links TRBV28 to TRBJ2-5, with D perhaps matching TRBD2 (6 bases). The germline CDR1 and CDR2 sequences are MDHEN and SYDVKM. Trimming stripped 3 bases from V and 4 bases from J, with 18 bases between. The CDR3 has 16 amino acids. The CDR3 sequence: CASSLRLASLVETQYF. Written as DNA, the CDR3 is TGTGCCAGCAGTTTGCGGCTAGCGAGCCTTGTAGAGACCCAGTACTTC.

This clonotype was picked up many times. The chain employs TRBV15 and TRBJ2-3, with D possibly being TRBD1 (6 bases). The CDR3 extends over 16 amino acids. Germline CDR1 is LNHNV and CDR2 is YYDKDF (reference sequence). The V and J ends lost 4 bases and 1 base respectively, with 15 bases between them. CDR3 coding DNA: TGTGCCACCAGCACTTTTAGGGGGATCGGCACAGATACGCAGTATTTT. Translation gives CATSTFRGIGTDTQYF. Together with reference TRBV15 and TRBJ2-3, the CDR3 gives the full variable domain: DAMVIQNPRYQVTQFGKPVTLSCSQTLNHNVMYWYQQKSSQAPKLLFHYYDKDFNNEADTPDNFQSRRPNTSFCFLDIRSPGLGDTAMYLCATSTFRGIGTDTQYFGPGTRLTVL.

The table lists this clonotype with a few counts. The chain recombines TRBV27 with TRBJ1-2; D may be TRBD1 (5 bases). Trimming cost V 2 bases and J 5 bases, with 15 bases left between them. The germline V gene has CDR1 MNHEY and CDR2 SMNVEV (reference sequence). CDR3 length equals 15 residues. CDR3 loop: CASSLGGHPRYGYTF. For the CDR3, the DNA is TGTGCCAGCAGTTTAGGCGGACATCCGCGTTATGGCTACACCTTC.